The T cell receptor beta chain described here comes from a study of human T cells and chemical hapten exposure (dated by TCRdb to the early 2020s). With respect to the entire study: For sensitization, 2% DPC in acetone was applied to a roughly 2 cm by roughly 2 cm area of upper inner arm skin. The study tracked peripheral blood TCR repertoire changes in vivo during primary and secondary sensitization to the hapten diphenylcyclopropenone (DPC) in alopecia patients. Throughout the study period of around 24 weeks, patients also received therapeutic DPC doses to the scalp every week. Patch testing on the upper back used Finn chambers containing 0.01% DPC, with scoring done after 6 days according to International Contact Dermatitis Research Group standards. Libraries were combined into a pool for sequencing, and differences in TCR yield between samples came mainly from small differences in library volumes within the pool. Blood samples were taken from patients before sensitization (week 0) and then at 2, 6 and about 24 weeks after DPC sensitization. The mostly female patient cohort included alopecia areata with under or over 50% scalp involvement, alopecia totalis and alopecia universalis. Some 29 alopecia patients gave blood for TCR sequencing at one to four time points (pre-sensitization, 2, 6 and 24 weeks). What the study reported, not specific to this receptor: After repeated subsampling, the strength of the expansion versus patch-test correlation and the threshold at which it became significant changed. Expanded TCRs formed significantly more large CDR3 similarity clusters than pre-sensitization or healthy control sets, consistent with antigen-driven responses. Because every patient had alopecia, a presumed autoimmune disease, the patients' immune response might differ from that of healthy individuals. No change with DPC sensitization was found in the number of TCRs above 1 in 1000 frequency, and no evidence of global repertoire structure alterations was found. Patch test score correlated positively with the number of PT1 expanded TCRs, reaching significance at thresholds 8, 16 and 32 but not at 4.

At the junction V is shortened by 7 bases and J by 6 bases; bases outside the gene matches: 7. From the germline V gene, CDR1 is SGHTA and CDR2 is FQGNSA. Spanning cysteine to phenylalanine, the CDR3 consists of 14 amino acids. Left in the record is the CDR3 DNA by itself, 42 bases read in frame from the first base. This clonotype came up once. This clone's antigen is unknown. The sample holds no much larger clone one base away, and base qualities are not on file. A single read counts as weak evidence. Receptors were amplified or captured by RACE. The sequencing machine was a NextSeq 500. During library preparation, unique molecular identifiers were attached to individual cDNA molecules so that TCRs could be counted quantitatively and reproducibly. Both TCR alpha and TCR beta chains were sequenced from each blood RNA sample. The authors processed their data as follows. The median number of TCRs per sample was 90,000 to 100,000, ranging from roughly 23,224 to 700,000. V, J and CDR3 annotation of the TCR reads was performed with the Decombinator software suite. For PS versus PT1 abundance plots, all samples were subsampled to the same number of TCRs (28,000). TCRs were defined as expanded if absent before sensitization and observed at least eight times at the 2-week time point. In TCRdb, the public reads were trimmed at Q25 with fastp and aligned with MiXCR, with productive beta chains retained. Each entry merges the rows of one CDR3 protein and shows their most common DNA and genes. It is TCRdb's table, rather than the study itself, that gives the V and J calls and clone size. The sample profile shows about 82,000 distinct CDR3 sequences; 10% of them were found once. The ten largest clones take up around 5% of the sample.

The label giving this sample's time point can be read as: patch test 2, 6 weeks after DPC sensitization. What the treatment or condition label conveys for this sample: therapeutic diphenylcyclopropenone sensitization with weekly scalp DPC. At every patch-test visit, the blood draw took place before the patch test was put on. Patients were eligible if aged 18 to 70, diagnosed with alopecia and judged suitable for DPC therapy, and pregnant patients were excluded. Total RNA was extracted from unfractionated whole blood that had been collected in Tempus Blood RNA tubes. The material was whole blood, obtained in connection with sensitization to the hapten diphenylcyclopropenone (DPC). The TCR sequence derives from a woman aged 50 to 60 with alopecia areata. Some clones in this sample may be carry-over from other donors' samples. The chain links TRBV7-2 with TRBJ2-2, with TRBD1 identical over 8 junction bases. The CDR3 protein sequence reads: CASKGQGKAGELFF. The DNA sequence is given as TGTGCCAGCAAAGGACAGGGAAAAGCCGGGGAGCTGTTTTTT.